The T cell receptor beta chain under discussion was sequenced for a study of cytomegalovirus exposure and HLA in healthy donors. The PCR had 60 Vbeta and 13 Jbeta primers. Using immunoSEQ multiplex PCR, the repertoire was profiled, and TCRdb retains in-frame clones only, with some absent. In the table there are about 96,000 clones, around 74% of which are singletons. Input material: PBMCs. The TCR sequence derives from a woman in her 70s in good health and CMV-seropositive.

Written as DNA, the CDR3 is TGCGCCAGCAGCGGGACAGATGATACCTACGAGCAGTACTTC. Translating it yields CASSGTDDTYEQYF. The chain carries TRBV5-1 and TRBJ2-7; 7 positions match TRBD1. V shed 4 bases and J 2 bases; nucleotides not matched to a gene: 6. This CDR3 is built from 14 residues. CDR1 SGHRS and CDR2 YFSETQ come from the germline V gene.